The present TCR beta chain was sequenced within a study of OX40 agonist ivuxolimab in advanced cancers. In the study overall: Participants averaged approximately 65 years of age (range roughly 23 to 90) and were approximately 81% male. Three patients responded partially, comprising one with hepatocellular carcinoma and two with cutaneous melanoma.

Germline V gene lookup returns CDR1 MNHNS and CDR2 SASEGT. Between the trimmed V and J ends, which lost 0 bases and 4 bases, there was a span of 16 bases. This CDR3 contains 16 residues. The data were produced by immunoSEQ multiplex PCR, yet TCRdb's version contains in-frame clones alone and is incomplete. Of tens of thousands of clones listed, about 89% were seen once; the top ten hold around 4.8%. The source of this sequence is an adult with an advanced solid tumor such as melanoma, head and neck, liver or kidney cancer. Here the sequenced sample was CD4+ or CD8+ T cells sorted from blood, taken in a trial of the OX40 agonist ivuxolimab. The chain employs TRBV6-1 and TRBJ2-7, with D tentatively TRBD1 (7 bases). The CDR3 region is CASSEAFGQEGYEQYF. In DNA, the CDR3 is TGTGCCAGCAGTGAAGCCTTCGGACAGGAGGGTTACGAGCAGTACTTC.